A selection of T cell receptor beta chains follows, all from one sample in a study of persistence of HIV-infected CD4 T cells. The antigens of these receptors remain unknown. TCRdb keeps only in-frame clones here, not all; method: immunoSEQ multiplex PCR. The profile shows some 23,000 clones, 74% of them singletons. This specimen was CD4+ T cells sorted from PBMCs after approximately 19-hour stimulation, taken from a patient who received antiretroviral therapy. Every receptor here comes from an adult man with HIV who was CMV-seropositive. The conserved cysteine and the conserved F or W are not part of the CDR3 here. The order of the fields is J gene, V gene, D gene, CDR3 protein. D genes are given only for firm matches.

>TRBJ1-4|TRBV28|TRBD1
ASSLPQGAREKLF
>TRBJ2-3|TRBV7-9|TRBD2
ASSFSGGADTQY
>TRBJ2-7|TRBV5-4|.
ASSGGTSSYEQY
>TRBJ1-5|TRBV5-1|.
ASSLEAGARQPQH
>TRBJ2-2|TRBV7-3|.
ASSLRGGSNTGELF
>TRBJ1-3|TRBV27|.
ASSLAAGVGNTIY
>TRBJ2-7|TRBV19|.
ASSIEKDSYEQY
>TRBJ1-1|TRBV28|.
ASSRPGTNTEAF
>TRBJ2-3|TRBV5-4|.
ASSDGATSTDTQY
>TRBJ2-3|TRBV27|.
ASSSQRGSTDTQY
>TRBJ1-2|TRBV5-5|.
ASSLAGDGYT
>TRBJ1-5|TRBV5-1|.
ASSSNRGRDQPQH
>TRBJ2-7|TRBV5-1|TRBD2
ASKLSGGTSYEQY
>TRBJ1-5|TRBV6-5|.
ASRRNREGNQPQH
>TRBJ1-2|TRBV29-1|.
SVDNRRNGYT
>TRBJ1-5|TRBV2|TRBD1
ASRPGQGAAQPQH
>TRBJ1-6|TRBV30|TRBD1
AWSPGTGDYSPLH
>TRBJ1-5|TRBV2|TRBD1
ASRRGTAGANQPQH
>TRBJ1-3|TRBV11-2|.
ASSSLRGDTIY
>TRBJ2-7|TRBV10-2|TRBD1
ASRPGQSSYEQY
>TRBJ2-3|TRBV7-2|TRBD2
ASSQSGGLADTQY
>TRBJ1-4|TRBV12-3/TRBV12-4|.
ASSSRVEKLF
>TRBJ2-1|TRBV3-1/TRBV3-2|.
ASSHYLFGNEQF
>TRBJ1-2|TRBV19|TRBD1
ASSPQSSDRGGGYGYT
>TRBJ2-7|TRBV7-6|TRBD2
ASSSGTRFYEQY
>TRBJ1-1|TRBV10-3|.
AITKQGGAEAF
>TRBJ2-1|TRBV6-1|TRBD1
ASSERQGKNEQF
>TRBJ1-6|TRBV30|TRBD1
AWSSGTGGNSPLH
>TRBJ2-2|TRBV10-2|.
ASRQDRPGELF
>TRBJ2-7|TRBV2|TRBD1
ASRLQGRYEQY
>TRBJ2-1|TRBV29-1|.
SAVPTGYAEQF
>TRBJ1-6|TRBV6-5|.
ASKVNFDNSPLH
>TRBJ1-5|TRBV12-5|.
ASARGGQPQH
>TRBJ1-1|TRBV10-1|TRBD1
ASSDSRQGMFGNTEAF
>TRBJ2-7|TRBV28|.
ASSSGLAGEQY
>TRBJ1-1|TRBV30|TRBD1
AWSKTGVHTEAF
>TRBJ2-5|TRBV2|TRBD2
ASSSGTSGGAETQY
>TRBJ2-4|TRBV5-1|.
ASSLKATGNIQY
>TRBJ1-5|TRBV4-1|.
ASSSDTGNNQPQH
>TRBJ2-1|TRBV18|.
ANKMAGSANEQF